This TCR beta chain appears in the sequencing data of a study of blood T cell repertoires in COVID-19 (dated by TCRdb to the early 2020s). For the wider study: Samples from collaborators originated in the United States, Italy and Spain and spanned both the acute and convalescent phases of COVID-19. The material from the prospective study consisted of cDNA or gDNA derived from T cells, B-cell-depleted T cells, or PBMCs. The dataset comprised deeply sampled blood TCRbeta repertoires from subjects exposed to, actively infected with, or recovered from COVID-19. The repertoires were released in a freely available public database intended as a resource for research on the immune response to SARS-CoV-2. The samples were drawn from two sources: the first 160 participants of the ongoing ImmuneRACE study, and fewer than 1,500 subjects contributed by 6 global collaborators. Sample metadata almost always included a de-identified subject ID, COVID-19 status, age in years and sex. Where available, HLA class I and class II types were taken from metadata supplied by the sample provider and were not determined by assay-based typing. Overall study outcomes, separate from this receptor: How much clinical and demographic metadata was included differed by source and by participant, and the metadata was provided uncurated.

As encoded in the germline V gene (reference sequence), CDR1 is GTSNPN while CDR2 is SVGIG. The CDR3 starts with the cysteine, ends with the phenylalanine, and has 15 residues. Of the read, only the CDR3 DNA is kept; its 45 bases are in frame from base 1. Clipping removes 3 bases from V and 2 bases from J, with 9 as the unmatched junction base count. Worth noting for this clone: Its antigen is currently not known. No per-base quality is available; no much larger clone lies one base away.

TCRbeta CDR3 regions were amplified from genomic DNA using the immunoSEQ Assay, a bias-controlled multiplex PCR. The authors' pipeline ran thus. Nucleated cell counts per sample were estimated from amplification of reference gene primers within the assay. To quantify the absolute abundance of each unique TCRbeta CDR3 rearrangement, sequence reads were collapsed and filtered. Productive Simpson clonality was computed per sample as the square root of Simpson's diversity index over productive rearrangements. Imported from immuneACCESS, the table was reduced by TCRdb to in-frame sequences with V and J called. These copies leave out some clones; in studies compared against another copy, an unresolved V gene accounts for under half, and the cause of the remainder is not known. V and J calls and clone size are copied from that table; D and trimming were computed from the DNA. For this sample the table gives some 150,000 clones, of which under 90% were detected only once. 38% of the sample is in the top ten clones.

Each collaborating institution followed its own protocols to collect whole blood in K2EDTA tubes. For TCRbeta analysis, collaborators shipped samples as frozen whole blood, isolated PBMCs, or DNA extracted from either of those sample types. The rearrangement combines TRBV30 with TRBJ2-5; 7 central nucleotides agree with TRBD1. This TCR was sampled from a human donor in a cohort sampled during active COVID-19. The sequenced sample consisted of peripheral blood. The nucleotide sequence is given as TGTGCCTGGAGGGGCTGGGGACAGCTACAAGAGACCCAGTACTTC. This codes for CAWRGWGQLQETQYF.